Below are 27 T cell receptor beta chains sequenced from a single sample in a study of control samples from healthy donors and cancer patients. TCRdb's table, derived via immunoSEQ multiplex PCR, lists solely in-frame clones and lacks some. The profile shows about 120,000 clones, around 92% of them singletons. The specimen was PBMCs. Source of these receptors: a man older than 75 with head and neck cancer.

This chain connects TRBV27 to TRBJ1-4; D is unresolved. Germline assignment: CDR1 MNHEY and CDR2 SMNVEV (reference sequence). The CDR3 has 13 residues. Trimming took 5 bases from V and 14 from J, leaving 18 bases between them. The CDR3 here is CASSREGFPTLFF. DNA for the CDR3: TGTGCCAGCAGTCGGGAAGGGTTTCCGACGCTGTTTTTT.

The gene calls are TRBV10-3 and TRBJ2-5; tentative D call: TRBD2 (6 bases). Germline V lookup: CDR1 ENHRY, CDR2 SYGVKD. The V end was cut by 0 bases, the J end by 1 base, with 15 bases between. The CDR3 length is 17 residues. The CDR3 coding sequence is TGTGCCATCAGTGAGTCGTTGGGGGAGGTGGGCCAAGAGACCCAGTACTTC. Its protein is CAISESLGEVGQETQYF.

This clone was seen just once. This rearrangement joins TRBV6-2 or TRBV6-3 to TRBJ2-7; D may be TRBD2 (7 bases). The CDR3 length is 17 residues. Trimming cost V 2 bases and J 5 bases, with 22 bases left between them. Germline V gives CDR1 MNHEY, CDR2 SVGEGT. CDR3 sequence: CASSYTTGGPRGNEQYF. The CDR3 bases are TGTGCCAGCAGTTACACCACCGGGGGGCCGCGGGGGAACGAGCAGTACTTC.

The chain couples TRBV30 to TRBJ1-5; D might be TRBD1 (5 bases). The CDR3 has 14 residues. Trimming removed 4 bases from V and 1 base from J, with 11 bases in between. Germline V gene lookup returns CDR1 GTSNPN and CDR2 SVGIG (reference sequence). The CDR3 loop reads CAWNGGLSNQPQHF. CDR3 coding DNA: TGTGCCTGGAACGGGGGTTTAAGCAATCAGCCCCAGCATTTT.

The rearrangement joins TRBV12-3 or TRBV12-4 to TRBJ2-7; no definite D call. With 2 bases removed from V and 0 bases from J, the gap between germline ends came to 5 bases. The CDR3 is 13 amino acids. CDR3 DNA: TGTGCCAGCAGTTTATCGGCCTCCTACGAGCAGTACTTC. Its protein product is CASSLSASYEQYF.

The chain joins TRBV5-1 to TRBJ1-5, with D possibly TRBD1 on 5 matching bases. Trimming took off 3 bases at V and 3 bases at J, with 10 bases between the two ends. The CDR3 runs 14 residues. Germline V gene lookup returns CDR1 SGHRS and CDR2 YFSETQ. The CDR3 DNA reads TGCGCCAGCAGCTCGGGGGATCTCAATCAGCCCCAGCATTTT. As protein: CASSSGDLNQPQHF.

This chain links TRBV9 with TRBJ2-2; 14 positions match TRBD2. Germline-derived CDR1 and CDR2 are SGDLS and YYNGEE. This CDR3 has 19 amino acids. The V segment lost 2 bases and the J segment 5 bases; nucleotides outside the gene matches: 11. CDR3 in DNA: TGTGCCAGCAGCGTGGGACTAGCGGGAGATAGGGTGGGGACCGGGGAGCTGTTTTTT. Protein sequence: CASSVGLAGDRVGTGELFF.

The rearrangement uses TRBV18 and TRBJ1-2; D unresolved. The CDR3 runs to 13 residues. Germline lookup yields CDR1 KGHSH and CDR2 LQKENI. The V end was cut by 2 bases, the J end by 8 bases, with 12 bases between. CDR3 sequence reads: CASSPGEGRGYTF. Written as DNA, the CDR3 is TGTGCCAGCTCACCAGGAGAAGGACGGGGCTACACCTTC.

The V and J genes are TRBV7-9 and TRBJ1-2, with D possibly matching TRBD1 (6 bases). Germline V gene data show CDR1 as SEHNR and CDR2 as FQNEAQ (reference sequence). This CDR3 has 14 amino acids. Trimming took 1 base from V and 6 from J, leaving 12 bases between them. The CDR3: CASSLETGRHGYTF. CDR3 bases: TGTGCCAGCAGCTTAGAAACAGGGCGCCATGGCTACACCTTC.

The V and J genes are TRBV9 and TRBJ1-4; D possibly corresponds to TRBD1 (6 bases). V lost 0 bases to trimming and J lost 4 bases, with 7 bases between them. CDR3 length equals 14 residues. Germline-derived CDR1 and CDR2 are SGDLS and YYNGEE. This CDR3 is CASSVGQVNEKLFF. The CDR3 DNA sequence: TGTGCCAGCAGCGTAGGACAGGTTAATGAAAAACTGTTTTTT.

This sequence joins TRBV19 and TRBJ1-4, with TRBD1 as a possible D gene (6 bases). The germline V gene has CDR1 LNHDA and CDR2 SQIVND (reference sequence). V shed 6 bases and J shed 4 bases, with 21 bases lying between them. This CDR3 comprises 17 residues. Here the CDR3 reads CASSTFPGGQRNEKLFF. The DNA of the CDR3 is TGTGCCAGTAGCACTTTCCCCGGTGGACAGCGTAATGAAAAACTGTTTTTT.

There are a few counts of this clone. V gene TRBV7-9 combines with J gene TRBJ2-2, with TRBD1 matching 8 bases. The CDR3 loop spans 14 amino acids. V lost 9 bases, J lost 2 bases, and 5 bases stayed unmatched. Germline CDR1 SEHNR, CDR2 FQNEAQ (reference sequence). CDR3 region: CARTGTGNTGELFF. The CDR3, as DNA: TGTGCCAGAACCGGGACAGGAAACACCGGGGAGCTGTTTTTT.

The chain's CDR3 is CARSFPREGDTEAFF. The CDR3 DNA sequence: TGTGCCAGAAGCTTCCCTAGGGAGGGGGACACTGAAGCTTTCTTT. The chain carries TRBV5-3 and TRBJ1-1; TRBD1 might be the D (6 bases). TRBV5-3 is marked as an open reading frame, function uncertain. The CDR3 totals 15 residues. Trimming pared 2 bases from V and 3 bases from J, leaving 14 bases between.

V and J are TRBV6-5 and TRBJ1-1, with TRBD1 matching 7 bases. This CDR3 has 15 amino acids. Germline V gene data show CDR1 as MNHEY and CDR2 as SVGAGI. The V gene end was trimmed by 6 bases and the J gene end by 1 base; junction bases not matched to a gene: 8. The CDR3 nucleotides read TGTGCCAGCAGCTTCTCTGACAGGGCGAACACTGAAGCTTTCTTT. It translates to CASSFSDRANTEAFF.

V and J are TRBV6-2 or TRBV6-3 and TRBJ2-3; D may be TRBD2 (6 bases). Germline CDR1 and CDR2: MNHEY and SVGEGT. The CDR3 has 15 residues. The V and J ends lost 2 bases and 1 base respectively, with 10 bases between them. The CDR3, as DNA: TGTGCCAGCAGTTACCGGGCTAGCGGCACAGATACGCAGTATTTT. Amino acid sequence: CASSYRASGTDTQYF.

With respect to this clone: Its ends do not fully match the called genes, so a read error is possible. The V call is TRBV5-1, the J call TRBJ2-7, with TRBD1 identical over 10 bases. CDR3 length equals 15 residues. The germline V gene has CDR1 SGHRS and CDR2 YFSETQ. This CDR3 is CASSLADRGSFEQYF. The CDR3 nucleotides read TGCGCCAGCAGCTTGGCGGACAGGGGGTCCTTCGAGCAGTACTTC. Full variable domain (outside the CDR3, taken from reference TRBV5-1 and TRBJ2-7): KAGVTQTPRYLIKTRGQQVTLSCSPISGHRSVSWYQQTPGQGLQFLFEYFSETQRNKGNFPGRFSGRQFSNSRSEMNVSTLELGDSALYLCASSLADRGSFEQYFGPGTRLTVT.

The chain has TRBV5-1 and TRBJ2-1; 8 bases are a match to TRBD2. Germline CDR1 is SGHRS and CDR2 is YFSETQ. Trimming cost V 2 bases and J 6 bases; bases outside gene matches: 4. The CDR3 runs to 14 residues. CDR3 DNA: TGCGCCAGCAGCTTTGGACTAGCTTTCAATGAGCAGTTCTTC. Translation: CASSFGLAFNEQFF.

The sample holds one count of this clone. The chain uses TRBV5-1 and TRBJ1-4, with TRBD1 matching over 8 bases. Losses at the gene ends were 0 bases for V and 2 bases for J; bases not matched to a gene: 3. The CDR3 spans 16 residues. Germline CDR1 is SGHRS and CDR2 is YFSETQ. CDR3 region: CASSLGTGLTNEKLFF. The CDR3 nucleotides read TGCGCCAGCAGCTTGGGGACAGGGTTGACTAATGAAAAACTGTTTTTT. Filled out from reference TRBV5-1 and TRBJ1-4, the complete variable domain reads KAGVTQTPRYLIKTRGQQVTLSCSPISGHRSVSWYQQTPGQGLQFLFEYFSETQRNKGNFPGRFSGRQFSNSRSEMNVSTLELGDSALYLCASSLGTGLTNEKLFFGSGTQLSVL.

The gene calls are TRBV15 and TRBJ2-7; D is possibly TRBD1 (5 bases). The germline CDR1 and CDR2 sequences are LNHNV and YYDKDF (reference sequence). The CDR3 totals 14 residues. The V end was cut by 0 bases, the J end by 5 bases, with 11 bases between. The CDR3 sequence: CATSRDTRGHEQYF. The CDR3 DNA reads TGTGCCACCAGCAGAGATACAAGGGGCCACGAGCAGTACTTC. Full variable domain (remainder filled in from reference TRBV15 and TRBJ2-7): DAMVIQNPRYQVTQFGKPVTLSCSQTLNHNVMYWYQQKSSQAPKLLFHYYDKDFNNEADTPDNFQSRRPNTSFCFLDIRSPGLGDTAMYLCATSRDTRGHEQYFGPGTRLTVT.

The chain joins TRBV5-5 to TRBJ1-2, with D possibly TRBD1 on 5 matching bases. CDR1 is SGHKS, CDR2 YYEKEE, per germline (reference sequence). This CDR3 contains 16 residues. Trimming left V 3 bases short and J 1 base short, with 16 bases between. CDR3 nucleotide sequence: TGTGCCAGCAGCTGGGGACCCACTCCGGGTAACTATGGCTACACCTTC. It encodes CASSWGPTPGNYGYTF.

V gene TRBV5-1 combines with J gene TRBJ2-1; tentatively, D is TRBD1 (5 bases). With 5 bases removed from V and 13 bases from J, the gap between germline ends came to 13 bases. The CDR3 loop spans 11 amino acids. The germline gives CDR1 SGHRS, CDR2 YFSETQ. The CDR3 protein is CASRIREIQFF. The DNA of the CDR3 is TGCGCCAGCAGGATCAGGGAAATTCAGTTCTTC. The entire variable domain, with the rest obtained from reference TRBV5-1 and TRBJ2-1, is as follows: KAGVTQTPRYLIKTRGQQVTLSCSPISGHRSVSWYQQTPGQGLQFLFEYFSETQRNKGNFPGRFSGRQFSNSRSEMNVSTLELGDSALYLCASRIREIQFFGPGTRLTVL.

V is TRBV5-8 and J is TRBJ1-1; TRBD1 might be the D (5 bases). The CDR3 extends over 17 amino acids. Germline-derived CDR1 and CDR2 are SGHTS and YDEGEE. V lost 3 bases to trimming and J lost 1 base, with 19 bases between them. In DNA, the CDR3 is TGTGCCAGCAGCTCGACTCCCGGGGGAGTTTCGAACACTGAAGCTTTCTTT. Its translation is CASSSTPGGVSNTEAFF.

The chain uses TRBV2 and TRBJ2-7, with 7 bases that match TRBD1. V lost 6 bases, J lost 3 bases, and 8 bases stayed unmatched. Per germline, CDR1 SNHLY and CDR2 FYNNEI. The CDR3 runs to 14 residues. The chain's CDR3 is CASSLGQIDYEQYF. The DNA of the CDR3 is TGTGCCAGCAGCTTGGGACAGATAGACTACGAGCAGTACTTC.

This clone was recorded once. The chain uses TRBV12-5 and TRBJ2-2, with TRBD2 matching 8 bases. J gave up 0 bases and V 1 base, and 1 base lay outside the gene matches. The V gene's germline CDR1 is LGHNT and CDR2 FRNRAP. The CDR3 has 16 amino acids. The DNA for the CDR3 is TGTGCTAGTGGTTTGGGGGGACTAGCGAACACCGGGGAGCTGTTTTTT. It codes for CASGLGGLANTGELFF. Variable domain in full (rest from reference TRBV12-5 and TRBJ2-2): DARVTQTPRHKVTEMGQEVTMRCQPILGHNTVFWYRQTMMQGLELLAYFRNRAPLDDSGMPKDRFSAEMPDATLATLKIQPSEPRDSAVYFCASGLGGLANTGELFFGEGSRLTVL.

This chain connects TRBV27 to TRBJ1-1, with a weak D call TRBD1 (6 bases). Germline CDR1 and CDR2: MNHEY and SMNVEV (reference sequence). This CDR3 is 15 amino acids long. Deletions cut 6 bases from V and 0 bases from J, with 14 bases between. DNA of the CDR3: TGTGCCAGCAGACAACTAACAGGGTTGAACACTGAAGCTTTCTTT. Protein sequence: CASRQLTGLNTEAFF.

V usage is TRBV5-1 and J usage is TRBJ1-1, with 8 bases fitting TRBD1. Germline V gene sequence: CDR1 SGHRS, CDR2 YFSETQ. J was trimmed by 5 bases and V by 4 bases; bases with no gene match: 4. The CDR3 runs to 13 residues. The DNA of the CDR3 is TGCGCCAGCAGCGAACAGGGGGTTACTGAAGCTTTCTTT. Translating gives CASSEQGVTEAFF.

J is TRBJ1-4 and V is TRBV18, with 7 bases aligning to TRBD1. V was pared by 4 bases and J by 7 bases, with 3 bases of the junction left unmatched. There are 13 residues in the CDR3. From germline, CDR1 is KGHSH and CDR2 LQKENI. The CDR3 region is CASSRQGSEKLFF. The CDR3 DNA is TGTGCCAGCTCACGACAGGGAAGTGAAAAACTGTTTTTT.